A single sample gave rise to the 11 T cell receptor beta chains below, sequenced in a study of T-cell reconstitution after alpha-beta-depleted transplantation in children. Study findings and constraints: There were reportedly several hundred expanded graft clones from which alpha-beta T cells came about two months after transplant.

The TCRbeta library was prepared with unique molecular identifiers. TCRdb re-derived calls from the PCR reads in MiXCR, one entry per CDR3 protein. The sample holds approximately 32,000 distinct CDR3 sequences; more than 6% are singletons and the top ten take roughly 30%. Their specific antigens are unknown. Specimen: peripheral blood, collected 60 days after TCRalphabeta/CD19-depleted stem cell transplant. Receptors originate from a child younger than two who had a stem cell transplant for acute myeloid leukemia, so the T cells may come from the graft donor.

The sample holds many counts of this clonotype. The V gene is TRBV7-2, the J gene TRBJ2-5; the D is unclear. V dropped 1 base and J dropped 7 bases, with 10 bases sitting between them. Per germline, CDR1 SGHTA and CDR2 FQGNSA. This CDR3 has 13 amino acids. CDR3 sequence (DNA): TGTGCCAGCAGCTTAGAAGGTGAAGGGACCCAGTACTTC. Protein sequence: CASSLEGEGTQYF.

This clonotype was recorded many times. The rearrangement uses TRBV7-9 and TRBJ2-2; D is uncertain. V lost 3 bases to trimming and J lost 4 bases, with 9 bases between them. There are 14 residues in the CDR3. Germline V gene sequence: CDR1 SEHNR, CDR2 FQNEAQ (reference sequence). CDR3 region: CASSLLPSTGELFF. CDR3 coding DNA: TGTGCCAGCAGCTTGCTGCCCTCCACCGGGGAGCTGTTTTTT.

This clonotype was detected a few times. This chain uses TRBV12-3 or TRBV12-4 with TRBJ2-1, with TRBD2 matching 11 bases. The CDR3 has 17 residues. V shed 3 bases, J shed 7 bases, and the junction held 11 bases outside the gene matches. CDR3 nucleotide sequence: TGTGCCAGCAGTTTTAACCTAGCGGGAGGTAATGGAAATGAGCAGTTCTTC. The encoded protein is CASSFNLAGGNGNEQFF.

This clonotype has ten or more counts. The V and J genes are TRBV4-2 and TRBJ2-7; 11 bases map to TRBD2. The CDR3 totals 19 residues. The V and J ends lost 0 bases and 7 bases, in that order; junction bases with no gene match: 17. Germline lookup yields CDR1 LGHNA and CDR2 YNFKEQ. CDR3 DNA: TGTGCCAGCAGCCAAGATCTTCTAGCGGGAGGCCTCTCGGATGGGGAGCAGTACTTC. Encoded protein: CASSQDLLAGGLSDGEQYF.

This clonotype occurred many times. The rearrangement links TRBV20-1 to TRBJ2-7; D is perhaps TRBD1 or TRBD2 (6 bases each). The V and J ends lost 0 bases and 3 bases respectively, with 15 bases between them. Germline CDR1 is DFQATT and CDR2 is SNEGSKA (reference sequence). CDR3 length equals 15 residues. The CDR3: CSARERGATYYEQYF. As DNA, the CDR3 is TGCAGTGCTAGAGAAAGGGGGGCAACCTACTACGAGCAGTACTTC.

A few counts support this clonotype. This chain links TRBV5-4 with TRBJ2-7; TRBD1 matches 7 bases. The CDR3 sequence is 16 residues long. The germline CDR1 and CDR2 sequences are SGHNT and YYREEE (reference sequence). Unmatched junction bases numbered 8, after V lost 0 bases and J lost 2 bases. The CDR3 nucleotides are TGTGCCAGCAGCTTGGCTCCTACAGGGGCCGCCTACGAGCAGTACTTC. Protein sequence: CASSLAPTGAAYEQYF.

In this sample, this clonotype turned up many times. V usage is TRBV7-2 and J usage is TRBJ2-5; 7 nucleotides match TRBD2. The CDR3 runs 15 residues. Per the germline V gene, CDR1 is SGHTA and CDR2 is FQGNSA. J was trimmed by 4 bases and V by 4 bases; bases with no gene match: 9. The CDR3 loop reads CASSSRLARGETQYF. The CDR3 DNA sequence: TGTGCCAGCAGCTCAAGACTAGCTAGGGGAGAGACCCAGTACTTC. The variable domain in full, with the rest retrieved from reference TRBV7-2 and TRBJ2-5, is GAGVSQSPSNKVTEKGKDVELRCDPISGHTALYWYRQSLGQGLEFLIYFQGNSAPDKSGLPSDRFSAERTGGSVSTLTIQRTQQEDSAVYLCASSSRLARGETQYFGPGTRLLVL.

This clonotype was seen at least ten times. The rearrangement uses TRBV28 and TRBJ1-6; D gene uncertain. V lost 3 bases to trimming and J lost 0 bases, with 6 bases between them. The germline gives CDR1 MDHEN, CDR2 SYDVKM. The CDR3 is 15 residues long. CDR3 protein: CASSFGLSYNSPLHF. As DNA, the CDR3 is TGTGCCAGCAGTTTCGGGCTCTCCTATAATTCACCCCTCCACTTT.

Many counts were recorded for this clonotype. The chain is built from TRBV2 and TRBJ2-5; D may be TRBD2 (5 bases). The CDR3 length is 13 residues. Trimming took 7 bases from V and 3 from J, leaving 12 bases between them. Germline CDR1 SNHLY, CDR2 FYNNEI. CDR3 bases: TGTGCCAGCATCCTGGACTGGGAAGAGACCCAGTACTTC. It encodes CASILDWEETQYF.

This clonotype has ten or more counts. The CDR3 coding sequence is TGCAGCGCCCTCCCCGCGGAGACCCAGTACTTC. This encodes CSALPAETQYF. The chain couples TRBV29-1 to TRBJ2-5; D is unclear. The ends were cut back, 7 bases at V and 5 bases at J, with 11 bases in the middle. The length of the CDR3 is 11 residues. Germline CDR1 SQVTM, CDR2 ANQGSEA.

This clonotype has just a few counts. The chain links TRBV6-1 to TRBJ1-1; TRBD1 matches 9 bases. The CDR3 runs 13 residues. The germline V gene has CDR1 MNHNS and CDR2 SASEGT. V was clipped by 8 bases and J by 5 bases; unmatched bases: 6. CDR3 amino acids: CASRQGVGTEAFF. The DNA for the CDR3 is TGTGCCAGCCGACAGGGGGTAGGGACTGAAGCTTTCTTT.